The sequence of this T cell receptor (beta chain) was determined in a study of blood T cell repertoires in COVID-19. The wider study: T cells, B-cell-depleted T cells, or PBMCs supplied cDNA or gDNA.

This CDR3 is 15 amino acids long. Germline trimming cut 6 bases from V and 6 bases from J; bases unmatched to any gene: 7. Per germline, CDR1 SGHRS and CDR2 YFSETQ. TCRdb keeps only in-frame clones here, not all; method: immunoSEQ multiplex PCR. The sample shows 120,000 or so clones, 65% to 90% of them seen only once. This clonotype originated in an elderly man with active or convalescent COVID-19. V is TRBV5-1 and J is TRBJ2-3; TRBD2 aligns across 13 bases. Sequencing was carried out using peripheral blood. The DNA of the CDR3 is TGCGCCAGCAAGAGGACTAGCGGGAGTAGGGATACGCAGTATTTT. This translates into CASKRTSGSRDTQYF.